This TCR beta chain appears in the sequencing data of a study of shared clonotypes between healthy human individuals. Whole-study results and caveats: Against clonotypes common to all four donors, non-shared ones had lower generation probabilities. Roughly 4.6% of naive CD4 clonotypes were common to four donors.

A word on this clone: What it recognizes is unknown.

CDR3 length: 17 amino acids. V gave up 4 bases and J gave up 4 bases, with 21 bases separating them. Germline V gene data show CDR1 as SGHRS and CDR2 as YFSETQ. Researchers divided each subset's genomic DNA evenly across several immunoSEQ plates. The method was immunoSEQ multiplex PCR; TCRdb's version includes in-frame clones alone and lacks a portion of them. This sample has approximately 340,000 clones; approximately 79% occur once, and the top ten carry approximately 10%. Every donor, a Caucasian adult, lived in Nashville, Tennessee. The gene calls are TRBV5-1 and TRBJ2-1, with D maybe TRBD2 (6 bases). The sequencing input was memory CD4+ T cells sorted from blood. Stated subset: CD45RA-negative fraction. This clonotype originated in a man in his thirties or forties in good health. CDR3 protein: CASSATLRGGVYNEQFF. As DNA, the CDR3 is TGCGCCAGCAGCGCAACTTTGCGGGGAGGTGTGTACAATGAGCAGTTCTTC.